This T cell receptor beta chain came from a study of blood T cells in healthy people across ages. In the study overall: Template-switching capture recovered about one barcoded beta molecule per two T cells.

This clonotype has just a few counts. Combining a sample-barcoded 5' primer with a J-beta primer mix, a second PCR ran for 7 to 11 cycles. In TCRdb, the 5' RACE reads were re-called with MiXCR into one record per CDR3 protein. Here the sample spans roughly 700,000 distinct CDR3 sequences, 45% to 50% being singletons. CDR1 is SGHNT and CDR2 is YYREEE in the germline V gene (reference sequence). CDR3 size: 16 residues. The ends lost 0 bases at V and 7 bases at J; junction bases unmatched: 8. Sequencing was carried out using blood. The chain combines TRBV5-4 with TRBJ2-1, with 9 bases fitting TRBD2. This clonotype originated in a woman in her sixties in good health. The CDR3 loop reads CASSLGGTSSLNEQFF. CDR3 coding DNA: TGTGCCAGCAGCTTGGGGGGGACTAGCTCTTTAAATGAGCAGTTCTTC. The full variable domain, rest sourced from reference TRBV5-4 and TRBJ2-1, is ETGVTQSPTHLIKTRGQQVTLRCSSQSGHNTVSWYQQALGQGPQFIFQYYREEENGRGNFPPRFSGLQFPNYSSELNVNALELDDSALYLCASSLGGTSSLNEQFFGPGTRLTVL.